A single sample is the source of the 24 T cell receptor beta chains below, sequenced in a study of cytomegalovirus exposure and HLA in healthy donors. PCR primers comprised 60 Vbeta and 13 Jbeta primers. Sequencing was performed with immunoSEQ multiplex PCR; in TCRdb, only in-frame clones are kept and a portion is missing. This sample has approximately 140,000 clones, with 66% found just once. The sample taken for sequencing was PBMCs. These receptors all come from a woman aged 55-70 years in good health and CMV-seronegative.

This clone was counted between two and nine times. The chain employs TRBV7-3 and TRBJ2-3; TRBD1 matches at 12 bases. Trimming cost V 5 bases and J 7 bases; bases outside gene matches: 4. The CDR3 runs 14 residues. Looked up from germline, CDR1 is SGHTA and CDR2 is FQGTGA. The CDR3, as DNA: TGTGCCAGCAGCACCGGGACAGGGGGCCATACGCAGTATTTT. It is translated as CASSTGTGGHTQYF.

The chain recombines TRBV7-9 with TRBJ2-7, with no clear D. Germline V lookup: CDR1 SEHNR, CDR2 FQNEAQ (reference sequence). With 1 base removed from V and 2 bases from J, the gap between germline ends came to 15 bases. This CDR3 spans 16 amino acids. The CDR3 is CASSLVGLGVPYEQYF. As DNA, the CDR3 is TGTGCCAGCAGCTTAGTGGGTTTGGGCGTTCCCTACGAGCAGTACTTC.

The genes are TRBV19 and TRBJ1-6; 7 bases line up with TRBD1. V lost 5 bases to trimming and J lost 9 bases; unmatched junction nucleotides: 13. The CDR3 is made up of 16 amino acids. From germline, CDR1 is LNHDA and CDR2 SQIVND (reference sequence). CDR3 sequence: CASSDPLSTGRSPLHF. The CDR3 bases are TGTGCCAGTAGTGACCCTCTCTCGACAGGGCGTTCACCCCTCCACTTT.

This clone appeared a few times. The V call is TRBV9, the J call TRBJ1-2; TRBD1 matches at 9 bases. Per germline, CDR1 SGDLS and CDR2 YYNGEE. The CDR3 has 17 residues. Trimming removed 3 bases from V and 8 bases from J; junction bases left unmatched: 17. DNA of the CDR3: TGTGCCAGCAGCGAGACCCTGGGGACAGGGAGCCTCGGAGGCTACACCTTC. Protein product: CASSETLGTGSLGGYTF.

The rearrangement uses TRBV6-6 and TRBJ2-5, with 8 bases identical to TRBD1. The J call is uncertain, as TRBJ2-7 better fits the DNA end. Germline V gene sequence: CDR1 MNHNY, CDR2 SVGAGI (reference sequence). The CDR3 is made up of 13 amino acids. CDR3 loop: CASSYTGGYEQYF. CDR3 DNA sequence: TGTGCCAGCAGTTACACAGGGGGGTACGAGCAGTACTTC.

The chain combines TRBV27 with TRBJ2-2, with D possibly TRBD1 on 6 matching bases. V lost 7 bases and J 5 bases, leaving 11 bases between the germline ends. Germline V gene lookup returns CDR1 MNHEY and CDR2 SMNVEV (reference sequence). The CDR3 has 13 amino acids. CDR3 sequence reads: CASMGRGTGELFF. DNA for the CDR3: TGTGCCAGCATGGGCAGGGGTACCGGGGAGCTGTTTTTT.

The gene calls are TRBV7-2 and TRBJ2-5; tentatively, D is TRBD1 (5 bases). With 0 bases removed from V and 4 bases from J, the gap between germline ends came to 9 bases. The CDR3 sequence is 14 residues long. Per the germline V gene, CDR1 is SGHTA and CDR2 is FQGNSA. The CDR3 DNA sequence: TGTGCCAGCAGCTTAGCAAGGACAACAGAGACCCAGTACTTC. Translating it yields CASSLARTTETQYF.

CDR3 protein: CASSLEGDSNQPQHF. The DNA of the CDR3 is TGCGCCAGCAGCTTGGAAGGGGATAGCAATCAGCCCCAGCATTTT. The chain joins TRBV5-1 to TRBJ1-5, with TRBD1 as a possible D gene (5 bases). With 0 bases removed from V and 0 bases from J, the gap between germline ends came to 7 bases. The germline V gene encodes CDR1 SGHRS and CDR2 YFSETQ. CDR3 length equals 15 residues.

This clone appeared a few times. This chain uses TRBV19 with TRBJ2-2; 8 nucleotides line up with TRBD2. The CDR3 is made up of 20 amino acids. V shed 3 bases and J 6 bases; nucleotides not matched to a gene: 21. Germline V lookup: CDR1 LNHDA, CDR2 SQIVND (reference sequence). CDR3 DNA: TGTGCCAGTAGTATTCGGTCCTTAGCGGGATTGACTTGGGGCGCCGGGGAGCTGTTTTTT. Protein product: CASSIRSLAGLTWGAGELFF.

The chain couples TRBV6-5 to TRBJ2-7, with 8 bases aligning to TRBD1. The V gene's germline CDR1 is MNHEY and CDR2 SVGAGI. This CDR3 contains 13 residues. V trimming: 6 bases; J trimming: 4 bases; junction bases outside the gene matches: 5. The CDR3 DNA is TGTGCCAGCAGGCCAGGGGGCACTTACGAGCAGTACTTC. Residues: CASRPGGTYEQYF.

V usage is TRBV15 and J usage is TRBJ2-3; a weak D match, TRBD2 (5 bases). Germline CDR1 reads LNHNV; CDR2 reads YYDKDF (reference sequence). V was clipped by 5 bases and J by 2 bases, with 14 bases between them. This CDR3 is 15 amino acids long. CDR3: CATSAGKGFTDTQYF. In DNA, the CDR3 is TGTGCCACCAGCGCCGGGAAAGGTTTCACAGATACGCAGTATTTT.

The chain recombines TRBV5-4 with TRBJ1-1, with 10 bases aligning to TRBD1. CDR3 length: 16 amino acids. Germline CDR1 SGHNT, CDR2 YYREEE (reference sequence). J gave up 0 bases and V 4 bases, and 6 bases lay outside the gene matches. CDR3 DNA: TGTGCCAGCAGCCCAAGACAGGGGGCAATGAACACTGAAGCTTTCTTT. The encoded protein is CASSPRQGAMNTEAFF. The complete variable domain, with remaining parts taken from reference TRBV5-4 and TRBJ1-1, reads ETGVTQSPTHLIKTRGQQVTLRCSSQSGHNTVSWYQQALGQGPQFIFQYYREEENGRGNFPPRFSGLQFPNYSSELNVNALELDDSALYLCASSPRQGAMNTEAFFGQGTRLTVV.

The V and J genes are TRBV14 and TRBJ1-6; D gene ambiguous. V gave up 4 bases and J gave up 7 bases, with 14 bases separating them. From germline, CDR1 is SGHDN and CDR2 FVKESK. This CDR3 has 15 residues. CDR3 sequence reads: CASSPVGGINSPLHF. The DNA of the CDR3 is TGTGCCAGCAGCCCGGTAGGCGGGATCAATTCACCCCTCCACTTT.

This clone has just a few counts. The V gene is TRBV2, the J gene TRBJ1-1; 7 bases line up with TRBD1. This CDR3 has 16 residues. In germline, CDR1 is SNHLY, CDR2 FYNNEI. The junction had 17 bases not matched to a gene; V was cut back by 6 bases and J by 7 bases. CDR3 bases: TGTGCCAGCAGAGGAGACAGGGTAAAGCTGACCCATGAAGCTTTCTTT. This translates into CASRGDRVKLTHEAFF.

The J gene is TRBJ2-1, the V gene TRBV6-5; 9 bases are a match to TRBD2. The junction had 7 bases not matched to a gene; V was cut back by 7 bases and J by 9 bases. This CDR3 contains 13 residues. Germline V CDR1 and CDR2: MNHEY, SVGAGI. The CDR3 loop reads CASTPGGGGEQFF. The CDR3 DNA sequence: TGTGCCAGCACCCCGGGCGGGGGGGGTGAGCAGTTCTTC.

This clone was counted between two and nine times. V usage is TRBV6-5 and J usage is TRBJ1-2, with 10 bases lining up with TRBD1. V lost 4 bases and J lost 8; bases outside the gene matches: 13. Germline V gene lookup returns CDR1 MNHEY and CDR2 SVGAGI. The CDR3 extends over 16 amino acids. The CDR3 spells CASSSQPGQGVNGYTF. DNA for the CDR3: TGTGCCAGCAGTTCTCAACCTGGACAGGGGGTAAACGGCTACACCTTC.

The chain joins TRBV5-4 to TRBJ1-1, with unresolved D. Germline V gene sequence: CDR1 SGHNT, CDR2 YYREEE (reference sequence). The CDR3 runs to 14 residues. Deletions cut 4 bases from V and 1 base from J, with 11 bases between. The CDR3 region is CASSAERANTEAFF. The CDR3 coding sequence is TGTGCCAGCAGCGCCGAGAGGGCGAACACTGAAGCTTTCTTT.

J is TRBJ2-5 and V is TRBV28; possible D gene TRBD2, 7 bases. The V end lost 3 bases, the J end lost 5 bases, and 13 bases lay between the germline ends. Germline-derived CDR1 and CDR2 are MDHEN and SYDVKM. The CDR3 has 14 residues. The DNA of the CDR3 is TGTGCCAGCAGTTTGGTCGGGGGGCTTGAGACCCAGTACTTC. Amino acids: CASSLVGGLETQYF. The variable domain in full, with the rest retrieved from reference TRBV28 and TRBJ2-5, is DVKVTQSSRYLVKRTGEKVFLECVQDMDHENMFWYRQDPGLGLRLIYFSYDVKMKEKGDIPEGYSVSREKKERFSLILESASTNQTSMYLCASSLVGGLETQYFGPGTRLLVL.

This clone was counted only a few times. The V call is TRBV28, the J call TRBJ2-1; 9 bases are a match to TRBD1. The J segment lost 4 bases and the V segment lost 7 bases, leaving 14 bases of the junction unmatched. CDR1 is MDHEN, CDR2 SYDVKM, per germline. The CDR3 is 17 residues long. CDR3 amino acids: CASIRALRQGGYNEQFF. The CDR3, as DNA: TGTGCCAGCATCCGCGCCCTGAGACAGGGGGGGTACAATGAGCAGTTCTTC.

This rearrangement joins TRBV19 to TRBJ1-3; D unresolved. V lost 7 bases to trimming and J lost 0 bases, with 10 bases between them. Germline CDR1 is LNHDA and CDR2 is SQIVND (reference sequence). This CDR3 is 14 amino acids long. CDR3 sequence (DNA): TGTGCCAGTACAACGAGCAACTCTGGAAACACCATATATTTT. It encodes CASTTSNSGNTIYF.

CDR3 in amino acids: CASSRNPSGRAGELFF. The CDR3 DNA follows: TGTGCCAGCAGCCGAAACCCCAGCGGGAGGGCCGGGGAGCTGTTTTTT. The chain joins TRBV14 to TRBJ2-2, with 10 bases aligning to TRBD2. This CDR3 contains 16 residues. After removal of 4 bases from V and 6 bases from J, the junction contained 8 bases not matched to a gene. Germline CDR1 and CDR2: SGHDN and FVKESK.

V usage is TRBV6-1 and J usage is TRBJ2-5, with 11 positions matching TRBD2. This CDR3 is 16 amino acids long. Trimming cost V 4 bases and J 1 base; bases outside gene matches: 5. Germline CDR1 is MNHNS and CDR2 is SASEGT. CDR3 region: CASSGGTSGFQETQYF. In nucleotides, the CDR3 is TGTGCCAGCAGTGGAGGGACTAGCGGTTTCCAAGAGACCCAGTACTTC.

The chain has TRBV7-2 and TRBJ2-2; no clear D gene. V gave up 5 bases and J gave up 3 bases, with 4 bases separating them. The germline gives CDR1 SGHTA, CDR2 FQGNSA. The CDR3 spans 12 residues. The CDR3 region has the DNA TGTGCCAGCAGCCCTTACACCGGGGAGCTGTTTTTT. It yields the protein CASSPYTGELFF.

The chain carries TRBV4-2 and TRBJ2-1; 9 nucleotides line up with TRBD2. Germline CDR1 reads LGHNA; CDR2 reads YNFKEQ. This CDR3 comprises 15 residues. Trimming cost V 4 bases and J 8 bases; bases outside gene matches: 9. CDR3 loop: CASSRGGGSSDEQFF. The CDR3 region has the DNA TGTGCCAGCAGCCGCGGGGGGGGGTCTTCGGATGAGCAGTTCTTC.